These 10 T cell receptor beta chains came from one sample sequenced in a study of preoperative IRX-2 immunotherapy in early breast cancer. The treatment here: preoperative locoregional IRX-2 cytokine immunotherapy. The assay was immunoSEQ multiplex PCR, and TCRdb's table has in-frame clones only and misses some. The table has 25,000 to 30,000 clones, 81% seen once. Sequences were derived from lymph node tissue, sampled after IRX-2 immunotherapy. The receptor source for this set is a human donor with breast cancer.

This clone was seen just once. The CDR3 loop reads CASSYSGSGNTIYF. The CDR3 region has the DNA TGTGCCAGCAGTTACTCGGGCTCTGGAAACACCATATATTTT. The V call is TRBV6-8, the J call TRBJ1-3; D not certain. The germline V gene has CDR1 MNHGY and CDR2 SAAAGT. This CDR3 comprises 14 residues. Trimming pared 0 bases from V and 0 bases from J, leaving 3 bases between.

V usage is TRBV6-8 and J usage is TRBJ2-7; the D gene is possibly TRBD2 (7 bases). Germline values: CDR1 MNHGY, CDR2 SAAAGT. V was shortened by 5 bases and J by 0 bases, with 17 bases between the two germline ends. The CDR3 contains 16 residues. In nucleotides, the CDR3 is TGTGCCAGCAGTCGGATAGGGGGGGCGAGCTCCTACGAGCAGTACGTC. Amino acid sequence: CASSRIGGASSYEQYV.

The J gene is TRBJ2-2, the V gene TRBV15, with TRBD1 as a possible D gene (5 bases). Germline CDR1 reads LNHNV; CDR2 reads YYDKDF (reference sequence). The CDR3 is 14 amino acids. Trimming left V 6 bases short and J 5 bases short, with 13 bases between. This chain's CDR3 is CATRKVKGTGELFF. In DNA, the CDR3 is TGTGCCACCAGAAAAGTGAAGGGGACCGGGGAGCTGTTTTTT. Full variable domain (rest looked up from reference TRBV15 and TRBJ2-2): DAMVIQNPRYQVTQFGKPVTLSCSQTLNHNVMYWYQQKSSQAPKLLFHYYDKDFNNEADTPDNFQSRRPNTSFCFLDIRSPGLGDTAMYLCATRKVKGTGELFFGEGSRLTVL.

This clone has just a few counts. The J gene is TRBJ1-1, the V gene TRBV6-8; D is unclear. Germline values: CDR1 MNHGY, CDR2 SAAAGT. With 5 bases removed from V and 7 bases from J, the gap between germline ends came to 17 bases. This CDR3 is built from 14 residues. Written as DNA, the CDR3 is TGTGCCAGCAGTCGACTTGATGTTGGTCGTGAAGCTTTCTTT. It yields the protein CASSRLDVGREAFF.

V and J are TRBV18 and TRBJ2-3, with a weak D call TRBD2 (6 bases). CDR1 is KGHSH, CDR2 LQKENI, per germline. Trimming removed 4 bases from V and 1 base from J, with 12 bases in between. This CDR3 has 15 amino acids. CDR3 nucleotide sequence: TGTGCCAGCTCACGACTAGACTTTGGCACAGATACGCAGTATTTT. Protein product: CASSRLDFGTDTQYF.

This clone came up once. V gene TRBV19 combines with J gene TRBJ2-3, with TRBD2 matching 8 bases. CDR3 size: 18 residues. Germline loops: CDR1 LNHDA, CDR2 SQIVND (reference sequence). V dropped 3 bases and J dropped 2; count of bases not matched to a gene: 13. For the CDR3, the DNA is TGTGCCAGTAGTATTAACCCCCCGGGAGGGACAAACACAGATACGCAGTATTTT. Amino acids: CASSINPPGGTNTDTQYF.

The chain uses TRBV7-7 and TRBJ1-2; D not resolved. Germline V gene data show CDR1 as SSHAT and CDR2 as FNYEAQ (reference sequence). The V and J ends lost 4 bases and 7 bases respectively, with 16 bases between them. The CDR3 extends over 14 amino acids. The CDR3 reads CASSSLLGSTGYTF. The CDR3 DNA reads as TGTGCCAGCAGCTCGTTACTCGGGTCAACTGGCTACACCTTC.

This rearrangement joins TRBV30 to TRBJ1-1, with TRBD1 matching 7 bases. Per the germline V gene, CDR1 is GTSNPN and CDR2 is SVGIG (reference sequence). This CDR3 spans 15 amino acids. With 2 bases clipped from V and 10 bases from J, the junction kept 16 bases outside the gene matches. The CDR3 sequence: CAWSPPGTAPAGAFF. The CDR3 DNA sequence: TGTGCCTGGAGTCCTCCCGGGACAGCGCCCGCGGGAGCTTTCTTT.

The CDR3: CASSQVPGLSEAFF. The CDR3 region has the DNA TGTGCCAGCAGCCAAGTCCCCGGGCTCTCTGAAGCTTTCTTT. This chain joins TRBV14 and TRBJ1-1; no clear D. Germline V gene lookup returns CDR1 SGHDN and CDR2 FVKESK. V was pared by 1 base and J by 6 bases, with 12 bases between. CDR3 length equals 14 residues.

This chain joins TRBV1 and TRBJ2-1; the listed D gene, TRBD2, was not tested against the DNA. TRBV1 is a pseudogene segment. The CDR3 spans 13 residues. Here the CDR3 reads CASSQIAGSEQFF. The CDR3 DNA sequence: TGCGCCAGCAGCCAGATAGCGGGGAGCGAGCAGTTCTTC.